This T cell receptor beta chain came from a study of cytomegalovirus exposure and HLA in healthy donors. PCR amplification relied on 60 Vbeta primers (plus 13 Jbeta primers). The repertoire was sequenced with immunoSEQ multiplex PCR; TCRdb's copy has only in-frame clones and lacks some. The sample lists roughly 100,000 clones, 10% seen once, with more than 5% in the top ten. Germline V gene sequence: CDR1 MNHEY, CDR2 SVGAGI. V shed 6 bases and J shed 10 bases, with 12 bases lying between them. The CDR3 spans 11 residues. Sequenced sample: PBMCs. The TCR sequence derives from a middle-aged man in good health and CMV-seropositive. This chain joins TRBV6-5 and TRBJ1-1; no definite D call. For the CDR3, the DNA is TGTGCCAGCAGCCTTGGCGGGCGAGCTTTCTTT. Translating gives CASSLGGRAFF.